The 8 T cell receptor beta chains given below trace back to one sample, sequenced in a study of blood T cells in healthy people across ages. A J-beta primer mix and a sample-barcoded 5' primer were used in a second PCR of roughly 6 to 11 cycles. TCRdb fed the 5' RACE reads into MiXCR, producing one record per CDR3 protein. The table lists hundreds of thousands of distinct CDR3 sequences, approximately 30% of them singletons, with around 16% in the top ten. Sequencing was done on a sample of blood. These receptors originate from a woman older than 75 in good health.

The CDR3 DNA reads TGTGCCAGCAACTCCCAGTCAGGGGGGGCCGATGAGCAGTACTTC. It specifies CASNSQSGGADEQYF. The chain recombines TRBV6-5 with TRBJ2-5; D may correspond to TRBD1 or TRBD2 (7 bases each). The germline gives CDR1 MNHEY, CDR2 SVGAGI. V shed 7 bases and J shed 11 bases, with 26 bases lying between them. CDR3 length: 15 residues.

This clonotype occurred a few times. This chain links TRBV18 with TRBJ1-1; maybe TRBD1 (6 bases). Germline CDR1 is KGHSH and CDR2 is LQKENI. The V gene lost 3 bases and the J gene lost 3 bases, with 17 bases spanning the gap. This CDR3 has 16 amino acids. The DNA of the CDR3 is TGTGCCAGCTCACCCACCACAGGGTTCGTGGACACTGAAGCTTTCTTT. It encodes CASSPTTGFVDTEAFF.

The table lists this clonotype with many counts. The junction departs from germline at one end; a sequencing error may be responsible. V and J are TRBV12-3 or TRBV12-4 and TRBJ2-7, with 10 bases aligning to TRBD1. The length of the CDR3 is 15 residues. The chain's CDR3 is CASSLGQGSSYEQYF. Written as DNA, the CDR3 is TGCGCCAGCAGCTTGGGACAGGGGAGCTCCTACGAGCAGTACTTC.

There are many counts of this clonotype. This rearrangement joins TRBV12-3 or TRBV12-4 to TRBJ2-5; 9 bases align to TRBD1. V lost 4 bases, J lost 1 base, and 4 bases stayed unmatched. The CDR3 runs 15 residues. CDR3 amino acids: CASSSSTGGQETQYF. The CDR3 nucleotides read TGTGCCAGCAGTTCCTCGACAGGGGGCCAAGAGACCCAGTACTTC.

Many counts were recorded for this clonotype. The CDR3 coding sequence is TGTGCCACCAGTGATACGACAGGGGGGCCGTACAATGAGCAGTTCTTC. Protein: CATSDTTGGPYNEQFF. The chain is built from TRBV24-1 and TRBJ2-1; 9 bases match TRBD1. V was clipped by 3 bases and J by 4 bases; unmatched bases: 6. The CDR3 length is 16 residues. Germline V CDR1 and CDR2: KGHDR, SFDVKD.

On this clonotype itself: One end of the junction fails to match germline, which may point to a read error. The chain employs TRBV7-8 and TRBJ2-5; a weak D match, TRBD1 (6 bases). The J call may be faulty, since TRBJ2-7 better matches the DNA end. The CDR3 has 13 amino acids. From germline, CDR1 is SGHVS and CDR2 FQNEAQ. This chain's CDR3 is CANSVVGGVEQYF. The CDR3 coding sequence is TGTGCCAACAGCGTCGTTGGGGGCGTCGAGCAGTACTTC.

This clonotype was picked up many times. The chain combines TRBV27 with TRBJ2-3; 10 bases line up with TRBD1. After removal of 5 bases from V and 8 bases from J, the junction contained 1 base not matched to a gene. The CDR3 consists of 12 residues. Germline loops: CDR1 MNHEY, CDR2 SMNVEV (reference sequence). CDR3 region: CASSRQGATQYF. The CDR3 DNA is TGTGCCAGCAGTCGACAGGGGGCTACGCAGTATTTT.

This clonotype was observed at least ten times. The CDR3 bases are TGTGCCAGCAGCTTCAAATTAAATGAGCAGTTCTTC. Encoded protein: CASSFKLNEQFF. The chain carries TRBV7-9 and TRBJ2-1, with D hard to call. Trimming shortened V by 3 bases and J by 7 bases, and 7 bases separated the two germline ends. This CDR3 comprises 12 residues. Germline lookup yields CDR1 SEHNR and CDR2 FQNEAQ (reference sequence).